The 17 T cell receptor beta chains given below trace back to one sample, sequenced in a study of vaccination effects on CD4 cells after COVID-19. Their cognate antigens are unknown. Sequencing used immunoSEQ multiplex PCR; TCRdb keeps in-frame clones, though not all of them. The repertoire has approximately 25,000 clones, roughly 80% of them found once; the top ten carry around 1.4%. CD4+ T cells specific for antigen were expanded with viral peptide pools by the ViraFEST assay before sequencing. Cultured cells yielded isolated CD4+ T cells after nine to ten days. Participants were given two doses of BNT162b2 or mRNA-1273 vaccine. Sequenced material: CD4+ T cells from PBMCs cultured with HCoV-NL63 spike peptides, taken after COVID-19 vaccination. These receptors were obtained from a human donor who received a COVID-19 vaccine. Some clones in this sample may be carry-over from other donors' samples.

The chain employs TRBV18 and TRBJ1-1, with D perhaps matching TRBD1 (5 bases). From germline, CDR1 is KGHSH and CDR2 LQKENI. CDR3 length equals 15 residues. V was shortened by 2 bases and J by 1 base, with 11 bases between the two germline ends. CDR3 loop: CASSPFEQENTEAFF. The CDR3, as DNA: TGTGCCAGCTCACCATTCGAACAGGAGAACACTGAAGCTTTCTTT.

This clone was seen just once. V usage is TRBV11-2 and J usage is TRBJ2-3; the D gene is possibly TRBD2 (6 bases). The germline V gene encodes CDR1 SGHAT and CDR2 FQNNGV. This CDR3 comprises 13 residues. Trimming shortened V by 9 bases and J by 5 bases, and 15 bases separated the two germline ends. CDR3 loop: CARGPGTLDTQYF. CDR3 bases: TGTGCCAGGGGACCAGGGACTTTAGATACGCAGTATTTT. The full variable domain, its missing parts supplied by reference TRBV11-2 and TRBJ2-3, is EAGVAQSPRYKIIEKRQSVAFWCNPISGHATLYWYQQILGQGPKLLIQFQNNGVVDDSQLPKDRFSAERLKGVDSTLKIQPAKLEDSAVYLCARGPGTLDTQYFGPGTRLTVL.

The chain joins TRBV28 to TRBJ2-5, with 8 nucleotides matching TRBD2. Germline CDR1 is MDHEN and CDR2 is SYDVKM. J was trimmed by 2 bases and V by 2 bases; bases with no gene match: 4. This CDR3 contains 15 residues. CDR3 nucleotide sequence: TGTGCCAGCAGTTTAACGGGGGGGGGACAAGAGACCCAGTACTTC. Translating gives CASSLTGGGQETQYF.

J is TRBJ2-3 and V is TRBV2, with D possibly matching TRBD1 (6 bases). The germline V gene encodes CDR1 SNHLY and CDR2 FYNNEI. There are 14 residues in the CDR3. Trimming stripped 6 bases from V and 1 base from J, with 11 bases between. CDR3 loop: CASRWGRGTDTQYF. Written as DNA, the CDR3 is TGTGCCAGCAGGTGGGGGCGGGGCACAGATACGCAGTATTTT.

The chain has TRBV2 and TRBJ2-1, with unresolved D. V lost 5 bases and J 4 bases, leaving 9 bases between the germline ends. Germline CDR1 reads SNHLY; CDR2 reads FYNNEI. The CDR3 loop spans 13 amino acids. In DNA, the CDR3 is TGTGCCAGCAGTCTTTCCGATTACAATGAGCAGTTCTTC. Its translation is CASSLSDYNEQFF. The full variable domain, rest sourced from reference TRBV2 and TRBJ2-1, is EPEVTQTPSHQVTQMGQEVILRCVPISNHLYFYWYRQILGQKVEFLVSFYNNEISEKSEIFDDQFSVERPDGSNFTLKIRSTKLEDSAMYFCASSLSDYNEQFFGPGTRLTVL.

The chain has TRBV2 and TRBJ2-3; 8 nucleotides line up with TRBD2. Germline V gives CDR1 SNHLY, CDR2 FYNNEI. The CDR3 sequence is 16 residues long. V trimming: 6 bases; J trimming: 1 base; junction bases outside the gene matches: 9. The CDR3 bases are TGTGCCAGCAGGAAGCGGTTGCGGGGGGGCACAGATACGCAGTATTTT. Protein: CASRKRLRGGTDTQYF.

To note about this clone: The junction does not match germline at one end; this may be a read error. This chain uses TRBV28 with TRBJ2-7; 9 nucleotides line up with TRBD1. There are 16 residues in the CDR3. Germline V gene sequence: CDR1 MDHEN, CDR2 SYDVKM. CDR3 residues: CASSGGQGTWEPLSNF. CDR3 DNA sequence: TGTGCCAGCAGCGGAGGACAGGGGACGTGGGAGCCGCTCAGTAACTTC.

This clone was seen a few times. The chain has TRBV2 and TRBJ1-6, with D possibly matching TRBD1 (6 bases). Germline CDR1 and CDR2: SNHLY and FYNNEI. V gave up 3 bases and J gave up 4 bases, with 19 bases separating them. The CDR3 is 18 residues long. Written as DNA, the CDR3 is TGTGCCAGCAGTGATCCCGGGAGGGGGACGGGATATAATTCACCCCTCCACTTT. Translated, it gives CASSDPGRGTGYNSPLHF.

The J gene is TRBJ2-7, the V gene TRBV7-3, with D uncertain. V gave up 3 bases and J gave up 6 bases, with 9 bases separating them. The germline V gene has CDR1 SGHTA and CDR2 FQGTGA. This CDR3 has 12 residues. The CDR3 loop is CASSFKGSEQYV. CDR3 DNA: TGTGCCAGCAGCTTTAAGGGAAGCGAGCAGTACGTC.

This rearrangement joins TRBV18 to TRBJ2-3; D remains unclear. V gave up 0 bases and J gave up 3 bases, with 10 bases separating them. Looked up from germline, CDR1 is KGHSH and CDR2 is LQKENI. This CDR3 comprises 15 residues. In nucleotides, the CDR3 is TGTGCCAGCTCACCACCACGGACCGGAACAGATACGCAGTATTTT. Amino acids: CASSPPRTGTDTQYF.

DNA of the CDR3: TGTGCCAGTACCGCTAGGCAGGGGGAAGGGGCCAACGTCCTGACTTTC. This gives the protein CASTARQGEGANVLTF. This chain links TRBV19 with TRBJ2-6; 7 bases map to TRBD1. J was trimmed by 4 bases and V by 7 bases; bases with no gene match: 10. In germline, CDR1 is LNHDA, CDR2 SQIVND (reference sequence). The CDR3 contains 16 residues. The whole variable domain, remainder taken from reference TRBV19 and TRBJ2-6, is DGGITQSPKYLFRKEGQNVTLSCEQNLNHDAMYWYRQDPGQGLRLIYYSQIVNDFQKGDIAEGYSVSREKKESFPLTVTSAQKNPTAFYLCASTARQGEGANVLTFGAGSRLTVL.

This sequence joins TRBV4-1 and TRBJ1-4; 10 bases agree with TRBD1. Looked up from germline, CDR1 is MGHRA and CDR2 is YSYEKL. CDR3 size: 18 residues. After removal of 3 bases from V and 10 bases from J, the junction contained 17 bases not matched to a gene. In DNA form, the CDR3 reads TGCGCCAGCAGCCATATGACCGGGACAGGGGCCCTAACCGGAAAACTGTTTTTT. It encodes CASSHMTGTGALTGKLFF.

V gene TRBV6-1 combines with J gene TRBJ1-5; no reliable D call. The CDR3 has 14 residues. CDR1 and CDR2 from the germline V gene are MNHNS and SASEGT. The ends were cut back, 0 bases at V and 5 bases at J, with 8 bases in the middle. The CDR3 region is CASSEAGKHQPQHF. The DNA for the CDR3 is TGTGCCAGCAGTGAAGCAGGGAAGCATCAGCCCCAGCATTTT.

The chain couples TRBV9 to TRBJ1-2; D gene uncertain. CDR3 length equals 14 residues. The germline gives CDR1 SGDLS, CDR2 YYNGEE. V was trimmed by 3 bases and J by 1 base, leaving 10 bases between them. The chain's CDR3 is CASSAWTDNYGYTF. The DNA for the CDR3 is TGTGCCAGCAGCGCCTGGACGGATAACTATGGCTACACCTTC.

The V gene is TRBV7-9, the J gene TRBJ1-4, with D tentatively TRBD1 (6 bases). The CDR3 runs 14 residues. V was clipped by 5 bases and J by 9 bases, with 16 bases between them. Germline lookup yields CDR1 SEHNR and CDR2 FQNEAQ (reference sequence). Here the CDR3 DNA reads TGTGCCAGCAGCGGAGGTATCAGGGGTCAAAAACTGTTTTTT. Amino acids: CASSGGIRGQKLFF.

The gene calls are TRBV18 and TRBJ1-4; tentatively, D is TRBD1 (5 bases). Trimming stripped 2 bases from V and 8 bases from J, with 18 bases between. The CDR3 runs 16 residues. Germline loops: CDR1 KGHSH, CDR2 LQKENI. Written as DNA, the CDR3 is TGTGCCAGCTCACCAGAGTATGCAGGGCTAGAAGAAAAACTGTTTTTT. This gives the protein CASSPEYAGLEEKLFF.

The chain carries TRBV7-3 and TRBJ1-3; D unclear. Trimming removed 4 bases from V and 0 bases from J, with 13 bases in between. This CDR3 is built from 16 residues. Germline V gene sequence: CDR1 SGHTA, CDR2 FQGTGA. CDR3 nucleotides: TGTGCCAGCAGCTCCGGACCGCTGAGCTCTGGAAACACCATATATTTT. It codes for CASSSGPLSSGNTIYF.